The present T cell receptor beta chain was sequenced within a study of blood T cell repertoires in COVID-19. Only in-frame clones appear in the TCRdb table, and some are missing; sequencing was by immunoSEQ multiplex PCR. The table lists about 130,000 clones, 80% to 95% of them singletons. Trimming stripped 3 bases from V and 8 bases from J, with 19 bases between. The CDR3 totals 15 residues. In germline, CDR1 is GTSNPN, CDR2 SVGIG (reference sequence). This TCR was recovered from a man aged 45-65 years with COVID-19, enrolled during active disease. This rearrangement joins TRBV30 to TRBJ1-4; D may be TRBD1 (6 bases). The sample was peripheral blood. Here the CDR3 DNA reads TGTGCCTGGAGCGAAACAGGGTCTTCGGGCGAAAAACTGTTTTTT. Amino acids: CAWSETGSSGEKLFF. Variable domain in full (rest from reference TRBV30 and TRBJ1-4): SQTIHQWPATLVQPVGSPLSLECTVEGTSNPNLYWYRQAAGRGLQLLFYSVGIGQISSEVPQNLSASRPQDRQFILSSKKLLLSDSGFYLCAWSETGSSGEKLFFGSGTQLSVL.